Each of the 7 T cell receptor beta chains below was sequenced from the same sample in a study of T cells in Graves' hyperthyroidism and ophthalmopathy. Template material for amplifying TCR beta CDR3 regions consisted of RNA transcripts. A first-round RT-PCR of the TCR CDR3 used the HTBI primer set. From the multiplex PCR reads, TCRdb called clonotypes with MiXCR, one entry per CDR3 protein. The sample carries 300,000 or so distinct CDR3 sequences, about 21% recorded once. The specimen sequenced was blood. The receptor source for this set is a woman aged 45-60 years with Graves' hyperthyroidism.

This clonotype was detected ten times or more. The rearrangement uses TRBV27 and TRBJ1-4; 7 positions agree with TRBD1. J was trimmed by 7 bases and V by 3 bases; bases with no gene match: 8. The CDR3 spans 15 residues. Germline CDR1 reads MNHEY; CDR2 reads SMNVEV (reference sequence). The CDR3 DNA reads as TGTGCCAGCAGTTTTTGGGAGACAGGGCGTGAAAAACTGTTTTTT. Its protein product is CASSFWETGREKLFF.

The chain uses TRBV3-1 and TRBJ2-7; 12 nucleotides line up with TRBD2. The junction had 17 bases not matched to a gene; V was cut back by 2 bases and J by 6 bases. This CDR3 is 19 amino acids long. The germline V gene encodes CDR1 LGHDT and CDR2 YNNKEL (reference sequence). The CDR3 region is CASSQRAAGLGLAGSEQYF. The CDR3 bases are TGTGCCAGCAGCCAACGGGCCGCGGGGCTCGGACTAGCGGGAAGCGAGCAGTACTTC.

This clonotype appeared a few times. V is TRBV24-1 and J is TRBJ2-7; tentatively, D is TRBD1 or TRBD2 (6 bases each). V was trimmed by 6 bases and J by 4 bases, leaving 12 bases between them. Germline lookup yields CDR1 KGHDR and CDR2 SFDVKD. This CDR3 spans 13 amino acids. CDR3 amino acids: CATSSGGRYEQYF. CDR3 coding DNA: TGTGCCACCAGTTCCGGGGGCAGGTACGAGCAGTACTTC.

This clonotype was seen many times. This sequence joins TRBV6-6 and TRBJ2-7; possibly TRBD2 for D (7 bases). This CDR3 has 13 residues. V was shortened by 2 bases and J by 6 bases, with 11 bases between the two germline ends. Germline values: CDR1 MNHNY, CDR2 SVGAGI (reference sequence). CDR3 nucleotide sequence: TGTGCCAGCAGTTACGAAGGGGGGGGCGAGCAGTACTTC. Translation: CASSYEGGGEQYF.

This clonotype was counted many times. The chain uses TRBV7-9 and TRBJ2-3; 7 nucleotides agree with TRBD2. J lost 2 bases, V lost 0 bases, and 11 bases had no gene match. CDR3 length: 18 amino acids. Germline values: CDR1 SEHNR, CDR2 FQNEAQ (reference sequence). The CDR3 coding sequence is TGTGCCAGCAGCTTAGCCCCGGAAGGAGCGGGGTTCACAGATACGCAGTATTTT. It specifies CASSLAPEGAGFTDTQYF. The variable domain in full, with the rest retrieved from reference TRBV7-9 and TRBJ2-3, is DTGVSQNPRHKITKRGQNVTFRCDPISEHNRLYWYRQTLGQGPEFLTYFQNEAQLEKSRLLSDRFSAERPKGSFSTLEIQRTEQGDSAMYLCASSLAPEGAGFTDTQYFGPGTRLTVL.

This clonotype came up many times. The J gene is TRBJ2-3, the V gene TRBV7-2; possibly TRBD2 for D (6 bases). The CDR3 extends over 16 amino acids. Germline V gene sequence: CDR1 SGHTA, CDR2 FQGNSA. V was cut by 5 bases and J by 2 bases, with 17 bases left in between. Here the CDR3 DNA reads TGTGCCAGCAGCACAGGCAAGCGGGCCTCCACAGATACGCAGTATTTT. Encoded protein: CASSTGKRASTDTQYF. The variable domain in full, completed from reference TRBV7-2 and TRBJ2-3, reads GAGVSQSPSNKVTEKGKDVELRCDPISGHTALYWYRQSLGQGLEFLIYFQGNSAPDKSGLPSDRFSAERTGGSVSTLTIQRTQQEDSAVYLCASSTGKRASTDTQYFGPGTRLTVL.

Many counts were recorded for this clonotype. The rearrangement uses TRBV28 and TRBJ2-5; 8 bases match TRBD2. Trimming at V came to 7 bases and at J to 6 bases, leaving 7 bases not matched to a gene. The CDR3 runs to 13 residues. The germline V gene has CDR1 MDHEN and CDR2 SYDVKM. The CDR3 sequence is CASTPGGEKTQYF. DNA of the CDR3: TGTGCCAGCACCCCGGGAGGGGAAAAGACCCAGTACTTC. Using reference TRBV28 and TRBJ2-5 for the parts outside the CDR3, the full variable domain is DVKVTQSSRYLVKRTGEKVFLECVQDMDHENMFWYRQDPGLGLRLIYFSYDVKMKEKGDIPEGYSVSREKKERFSLILESASTNQTSMYLCASTPGGEKTQYFGPGTRLLVL.